The 17 T cell receptor beta chains below were found in one sample sequenced in a study of CD8 T cells in ankylosing spondylitis. Study observations and caveats: A TCR beta motif of roughly 8 highly homologous variants appeared characteristic of ankylosing spondylitis blood.

TCRdb used MiXCR to reprocess the 5' RACE reads, holding one entry per CDR3 protein. The table has 700,000 or so distinct CDR3 sequences, roughly 19% seen once. No antigens are known for them. Sequencing was carried out using blood, either unsorted or a sorted T cell fraction (not recorded which). These receptor sequences come from a male donor with ankylosing spondylitis.

This sequence joins TRBV7-2 and TRBJ2-5; D unclear. Deletions cut 2 bases from V and 1 base from J, with 8 bases between. Germline CDR1 is SGHTA and CDR2 is FQGNSA. The CDR3 is 14 residues long. The CDR3 DNA reads as TGTGCCAGCAGCTTAAGGGCAGCCCAAGAGACCCAGTACTTC. Protein product: CASSLRAAQETQYF.

This clonotype was found a few times. The chain recombines TRBV6-5 with TRBJ2-1, with 9 bases matching TRBD1. Germline lookup yields CDR1 MNHEY and CDR2 SVGAGI. V was clipped by 0 bases and J by 5 bases; unmatched bases: 5. CDR3 length: 16 amino acids. The CDR3 sequence: CASSYSGTGNHNEQFF. The CDR3 nucleotides are TGTGCCAGCAGTTACTCGGGGACAGGGAATCACAATGAGCAGTTCTTC.

The rearrangement links TRBV28 to TRBJ2-3; a weak D match, TRBD1 (5 bases). The CDR3 totals 15 residues. Germline-derived CDR1 and CDR2 are MDHEN and SYDVKM. The V end lost 2 bases, the J end lost 1 base, and 10 bases lay between the germline ends. The DNA for the CDR3 is TGTGCCAGCAGTTTAAGGGGTTCGGGCACAGATACGCAGTATTTT. Protein: CASSLRGSGTDTQYF.

The chain carries TRBV29-1 and TRBJ2-1; D could derive from TRBD1 or TRBD2 (5 bases each). Germline V gene data show CDR1 as SQVTM and CDR2 as ANQGSEA. The V gene lost 2 bases and the J gene lost 7 bases, with 15 bases spanning the gap. CDR3 length equals 14 residues. The CDR3 region is CSVEPLWGSNEQFF. In nucleotides, the CDR3 is TGCAGCGTTGAACCCCTTTGGGGGTCAAATGAGCAGTTCTTC.

This clonotype has a count of ten or more. The chain couples TRBV7-6 to TRBJ1-3; unclear D gene. The CDR3 runs 16 residues. Germline lookup yields CDR1 SGHVS and CDR2 FNYEAQ. V was pared by 2 bases and J by 2 bases, with 13 bases between. In DNA form, the CDR3 reads TGTGCCAGCAGCTTAAGGTTTGGGGTGGCTGGAAACACCATATATTTT. This encodes CASSLRFGVAGNTIYF. Combining the CDR3 with reference TRBV7-6 and TRBJ1-3 gives the whole variable domain GAGVSQSPRYKVTKRGQDVALRCDPISGHVSLYWYRQALGQGPEFLTYFNYEAQQDKSGLPNDRFSAERPEGSISTLTIQRTEQRDSAMYRCASSLRFGVAGNTIYFGEGSWLTVV.

The genes are TRBV4-2 and TRBJ2-5; either TRBD1 or TRBD2 may supply D (6 bases each). Looked up from germline, CDR1 is LGHNA and CDR2 is YNFKEQ. With 1 base removed from V and 3 bases from J, the gap between germline ends came to 12 bases. The CDR3 length is 15 residues. CDR3 nucleotides: TGTGCCAGCAGCCAAGGTGGGGGGCCGGAAGAGACCCAGTACTTC. It specifies CASSQGGGPEETQYF.

The J gene is TRBJ2-7, the V gene TRBV29-1; 8 bases map to TRBD1. This CDR3 region has 12 residues. In germline, CDR1 is SQVTM, CDR2 ANQGSEA. The ends lost 7 bases at V and 5 bases at J; junction bases unmatched: 7. CDR3 bases: TGCAGCGCCTCGACAGGGGTCCACGAGCAGTACTTC. It codes for CSASTGVHEQYF.

This clonotype was seen only a few times. The rearrangement joins TRBV14 to TRBJ2-3, with 7 bases matching TRBD2. With 4 bases clipped from V and 1 base from J, the junction kept 8 bases outside the gene matches. The CDR3 is 16 amino acids. Germline V lookup: CDR1 SGHDN, CDR2 FVKESK. The CDR3 DNA is TGTGCCAGCAGCCTCAGGCGGGGAGGGGGCACAGATACGCAGTATTTT. Its translation is CASSLRRGGGTDTQYF. The full variable domain, its missing parts supplied by reference TRBV14 and TRBJ2-3, is EAGVTQFPSHSVIEKGQTVTLRCDPISGHDNLYWYRRVMGKEIKFLLHFVKESKQDESGMPNNRFLAERTGGTYSTLKVQPAELEDSGVYFCASSLRRGGGTDTQYFGPGTRLTVL.

This chain connects TRBV4-1 to TRBJ2-7, with 8 bases fitting TRBD1. The trim removed 4 bases at V and 3 bases at J, leaving 5 bases unmatched. This CDR3 region has 14 residues. The germline V gene has CDR1 MGHRA and CDR2 YSYEKL. CDR3 nucleotides: TGCGCCAGCAGCCCCGACAGGGGAGACTACGAGCAGTACTTC. Amino acid sequence: CASSPDRGDYEQYF.

The chain has TRBV7-9 and TRBJ2-7; TRBD1 matches 8 bases. With 4 bases clipped from V and 7 bases from J, the junction kept 9 bases outside the gene matches. Germline lookup yields CDR1 SEHNR and CDR2 FQNEAQ (reference sequence). This CDR3 region has 14 residues. The CDR3 DNA sequence: TGTGCCAGCAGCTCGATGCAGGGGGCTGGAGAGCAGTACTTC. Its protein is CASSSMQGAGEQYF.

This clonotype was seen a handful of times. This sequence joins TRBV27 and TRBJ2-5; TRBD1 matches at 7 bases. This CDR3 comprises 15 residues. The germline V gene has CDR1 MNHEY and CDR2 SMNVEV (reference sequence). V shed 5 bases and J 2 bases; nucleotides not matched to a gene: 8. DNA for the CDR3: TGTGCCAGCAGTCAGACCCCGGGACAGCAAGAGACCCAGTACTTC. The encoded protein is CASSQTPGQQETQYF.

This clonotype was counted a few times. The CDR3 spells CSVDPRLPHATQYF. The CDR3 DNA follows: TGCAGCGTCGATCCGAGACTTCCCCACGCTACGCAGTATTTT. The rearrangement joins TRBV29-1 to TRBJ2-3; unclear D gene. The CDR3 length is 14 residues. Germline CDR1 is SQVTM and CDR2 is ANQGSEA. Trimming removed 6 bases from V and 8 bases from J, with 21 bases in between.

This rearrangement joins TRBV12-3 or TRBV12-4 to TRBJ2-5, with 9 bases matching TRBD2. This CDR3 spans 16 amino acids. The V and J ends lost 3 bases and 5 bases, in that order; junction bases with no gene match: 10. CDR3 DNA sequence: TGTGCCAGCAGTTTCCGCGGTAGCGGGAGATCGGAGACCCAGTACTTC. This codes for CASSFRGSGRSETQYF.

J is TRBJ1-4 and V is TRBV11-2; no clear D gene. The CDR3 has 14 residues. CDR1 and CDR2 (germline): SGHAT, FQNNGV. Between the trimmed V and J ends, which lost 1 base and 10 bases, there was a span of 13 bases. The DNA of the CDR3 is TGTGCCAGCAGCTTAGGAGTCCTTAGCGGAAAACTGTTTTTT. This translates into CASSLGVLSGKLFF.

The chain has TRBV7-2 and TRBJ2-7; D remains unclear. The germline V and J ends were trimmed by 5 bases and 3 bases, with 11 bases remaining between them. The CDR3 spans 13 residues. CDR1 is SGHTA and CDR2 is FQGNSA in the germline V gene. The CDR3 protein is CASSLNALYEQYF. DNA of the CDR3: TGTGCCAGCAGCCTCAATGCTCTCTACGAGCAGTACTTC.

This chain connects TRBV12-5 to TRBJ1-1, with 9 bases aligning to TRBD1. The CDR3 is 16 residues long. Germline V lookup: CDR1 LGHNT, CDR2 FRNRAP. The junction had 9 bases not matched to a gene; V was cut back by 5 bases and J by 2 bases. The CDR3 spells CASGPGDRDLNTEAFF. CDR3 coding DNA: TGTGCTAGTGGTCCGGGGGACAGGGATTTAAACACTGAAGCTTTCTTT.

This clonotype was counted between two and nine times. V gene TRBV3-1 combines with J gene TRBJ2-7; maybe TRBD1 (5 bases). This CDR3 spans 15 amino acids. V gave up 1 base and J gave up 5 bases, with 15 bases separating them. Germline CDR1 LGHDT, CDR2 YNNKEL (reference sequence). This CDR3 is CASSQVLQGPDEQYF. The CDR3 DNA reads as TGTGCCAGCAGCCAAGTACTCCAGGGTCCTGACGAGCAGTACTTC.